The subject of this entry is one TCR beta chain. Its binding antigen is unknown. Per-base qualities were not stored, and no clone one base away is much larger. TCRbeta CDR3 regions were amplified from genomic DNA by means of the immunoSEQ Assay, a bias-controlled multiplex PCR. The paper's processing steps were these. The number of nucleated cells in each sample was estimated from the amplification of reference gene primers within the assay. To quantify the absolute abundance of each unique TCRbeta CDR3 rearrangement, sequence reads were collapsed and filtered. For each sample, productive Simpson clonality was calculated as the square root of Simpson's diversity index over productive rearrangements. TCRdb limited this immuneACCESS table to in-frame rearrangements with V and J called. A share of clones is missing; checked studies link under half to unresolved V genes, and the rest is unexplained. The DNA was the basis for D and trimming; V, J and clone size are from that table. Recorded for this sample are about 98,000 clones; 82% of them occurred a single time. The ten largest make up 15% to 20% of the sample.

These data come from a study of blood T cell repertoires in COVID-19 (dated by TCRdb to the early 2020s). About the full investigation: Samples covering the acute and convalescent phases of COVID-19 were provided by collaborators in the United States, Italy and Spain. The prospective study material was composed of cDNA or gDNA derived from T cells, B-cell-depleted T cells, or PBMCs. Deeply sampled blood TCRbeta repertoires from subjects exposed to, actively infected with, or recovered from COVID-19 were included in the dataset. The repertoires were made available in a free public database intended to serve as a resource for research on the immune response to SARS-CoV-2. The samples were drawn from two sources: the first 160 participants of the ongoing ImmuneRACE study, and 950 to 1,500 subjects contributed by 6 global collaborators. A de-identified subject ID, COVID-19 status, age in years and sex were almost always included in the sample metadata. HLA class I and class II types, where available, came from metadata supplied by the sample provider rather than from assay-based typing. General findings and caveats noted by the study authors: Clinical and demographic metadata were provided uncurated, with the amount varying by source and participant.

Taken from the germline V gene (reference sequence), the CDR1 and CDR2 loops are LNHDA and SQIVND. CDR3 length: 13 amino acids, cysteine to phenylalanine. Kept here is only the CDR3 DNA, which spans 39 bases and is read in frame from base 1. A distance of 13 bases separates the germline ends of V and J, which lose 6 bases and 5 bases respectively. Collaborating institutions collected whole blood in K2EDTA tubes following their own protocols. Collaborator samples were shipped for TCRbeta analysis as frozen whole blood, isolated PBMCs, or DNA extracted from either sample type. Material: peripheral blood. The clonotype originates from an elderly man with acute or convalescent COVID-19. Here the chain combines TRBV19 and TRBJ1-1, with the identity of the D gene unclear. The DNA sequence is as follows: TGTGCCAGTAGCACGGATCCGAGGACTGAAGCTTTCTTT. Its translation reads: CASSTDPRTEAFF.